These 29 T cell receptor beta chains were sequenced from one sample in a study of spatial heterogeneity in lung cancer. Time point specified: blood at routine non-recurrence follow-up after resection. TCRdb re-analysed the 5' RACE reads in MiXCR, keeping a single row per CDR3 protein. The sample shows 39,000 or so distinct CDR3 sequences, about 10% of them seen only once. The sequenced sample was PBMCs, obtained at follow-up. These receptor sequences come from a female donor with early-stage non-small cell lung cancer.

This chain connects TRBV5-5 to TRBJ2-7; D gene unclear. Germline CDR1 is SGHKS and CDR2 is YYEKEE (reference sequence). CDR3 length equals 14 residues. V lost 4 bases, J lost 3 bases, and 14 bases lay in between. This CDR3 is CASSLGRMSYEQYF. As DNA, the CDR3 is TGTGCCAGCAGCCTCGGACGAATGAGCTACGAGCAGTACTTC. Full variable domain (remainder filled in from reference TRBV5-5 and TRBJ2-7): DAGVTQSPTHLIKTRGQQVTLRCSPISGHKSVSWYQQVLGQGPQFIFQYYEKEERGRGNFPDRFSARQFPNYSSELNVNALLLGDSALYLCASSLGRMSYEQYFGPGTRLTVT.

This clonotype was seen ten or more times. The chain carries TRBV6-4 and TRBJ2-5, with D perhaps matching TRBD1 (5 bases). This CDR3 has 13 residues. Looked up from germline, CDR1 is MRHNA and CDR2 is SNTAGT. Trimming cost V 0 bases and J 5 bases, with 7 bases left between them. The CDR3 loop reads CASSDSAGETQYF. Here the CDR3 DNA reads TGTGCCAGCAGTGACTCCGCAGGGGAGACCCAGTACTTC.

In its sample, this clonotype was seen many times. The chain links TRBV3-1 to TRBJ2-7; 11 nucleotides line up with TRBD2. The germline gives CDR1 LGHDT, CDR2 YNNKEL (reference sequence). The CDR3 sequence is 15 residues long. The J segment lost 5 bases and the V segment lost 4 bases, leaving 7 bases of the junction unmatched. The DNA of the CDR3 is TGTGCCAGCAGCCTCATAGCGGGGGGGAGGGACGAGCAGTACTTC. It is translated as CASSLIAGGRDEQYF.

This clonotype showed up many times. J is TRBJ1-5 and V is TRBV16; D gene unclear. The CDR3 totals 13 residues. Per the germline V gene, CDR1 is KGHSY and CDR2 is FQNENV. The germline V and J ends were trimmed by 0 bases and 5 bases, with 5 bases remaining between them. The CDR3 sequence is CASSQSLDQPQHF. In DNA, the CDR3 is TGTGCCAGCAGCCAATCGCTTGATCAGCCCCAGCATTTT.

In the case of this clonotype: At one of its ends the junction is not consistent with the germline gene, which may arise from a read error. The V call is TRBV7-2, the J call TRBJ2-1; 12 positions agree with TRBD2. From germline, CDR1 is SGHTA and CDR2 FQGNSA. The CDR3 extends over 15 amino acids. CDR3 coding DNA: TGTGTCAGCAGCTTAGCTAGCGGGGGGGCCGGTGAGCAGTTCTTC. It encodes CVSSLASGGAGEQFF. Full variable domain (outside the CDR3, taken from reference TRBV7-2 and TRBJ2-1): GAGVSQSPSNKVTEKGKDVELRCDPISGHTALYWYRQSLGQGLEFLIYFQGNSAPDKSGLPSDRFSAERTGGSVSTLTIQRTQQEDSAVYLCVSSLASGGAGEQFFGPGTRLTVL.

This clonotype was counted between two and nine times. The chain has TRBV19 and TRBJ2-7, with D uncertain. The ends were cut back, 3 bases at V and 3 bases at J, with 15 bases in the middle. This CDR3 contains 15 residues. Germline lookup yields CDR1 LNHDA and CDR2 SQIVND (reference sequence). The CDR3 region is CASSIIGDGIYEQYF. For the CDR3, the DNA is TGTGCCAGTAGTATTATAGGCGACGGTATCTACGAGCAGTACTTC.

The J gene is TRBJ2-6, the V gene TRBV7-3; D unclear. The CDR3 is 15 residues long. Germline V gene data show CDR1 as SGHTA and CDR2 as FQGTGA. The V and J ends lost 5 bases and 2 bases respectively, with 10 bases between them. In DNA form, the CDR3 reads TGTGCCAGCAGCAAGCAGGAACCTGGGGCCAACGTCCTGACTTTC. It specifies CASSKQEPGANVLTF. Combining the CDR3 with reference TRBV7-3 and TRBJ2-6 gives the whole variable domain GAGVSQTPSNKVTEKGKYVELRCDPISGHTALYWYRQSLGQGPEFLIYFQGTGAADDSGLPNDRFFAVRPEGSVSTLKIQRTERGDSAVYLCASSKQEPGANVLTFGAGSRLTVL.

The rearrangement uses TRBV5-1 and TRBJ2-5, with 9 bases fitting TRBD1. The CDR3 runs 15 residues. The junction had 11 bases not matched to a gene; V was cut back by 0 bases and J by 11 bases. Per germline, CDR1 SGHRS and CDR2 YFSETQ. As DNA, the CDR3 is TGCGCCAGCAGCTTGGACCCCTCGGGACAGGGTACTCAGTACTTC. Protein: CASSLDPSGQGTQYF. Looking up the rest from reference TRBV5-1 and TRBJ2-5 gives the full variable domain: KAGVTQTPRYLIKTRGQQVTLSCSPISGHRSVSWYQQTPGQGLQFLFEYFSETQRNKGNFPGRFSGRQFSNSRSEMNVSTLELGDSALYLCASSLDPSGQGTQYFGPGTRLLVL.

The rearrangement uses TRBV5-1 and TRBJ2-3; D uncertain. The CDR3 has 13 residues. V lost 0 bases and J 4 bases, leaving 6 bases between the germline ends. Germline CDR1 is SGHRS and CDR2 is YFSETQ. This chain's CDR3 is CASSLGLSDTQYF. CDR3 sequence (DNA): TGCGCCAGCAGCTTGGGGCTGTCAGATACGCAGTATTTT.

Ten or more counts support this clonotype. The chain carries TRBV6-4 and TRBJ2-7; TRBD1 might be the D (5 bases). Germline lookup yields CDR1 MRHNA and CDR2 SNTAGT. The V end was cut by 9 bases, the J end by 0 bases, with 12 bases between. There are 13 residues in the CDR3. The CDR3 protein is CARDTSSSYEQYF. Written as DNA, the CDR3 is TGTGCCAGGGACACTTCAAGCTCCTACGAGCAGTACTTC.

This clonotype was observed at least ten times. The rearrangement joins TRBV6-5 to TRBJ1-5, with a weak D call TRBD1 (5 bases). From germline, CDR1 is MNHEY and CDR2 SVGAGI. The V gene lost 2 bases and the J gene lost 4 bases, with 9 bases spanning the gap. This CDR3 is 14 amino acids long. The CDR3, as DNA: TGTGCCAGCAGTTACGGGGCAGGGAATCAGCCCCAGCATTTT. Protein product: CASSYGAGNQPQHF.

This clonotype was counted only a few times. V gene TRBV15 combines with J gene TRBJ2-3, with 9 positions matching TRBD1. The CDR3 covers 16 residues. CDR1 is LNHNV and CDR2 is YYDKDF in the germline V gene (reference sequence). Losses at the gene ends were 0 bases for V and 6 bases for J; bases not matched to a gene: 7. For the CDR3, the DNA is TGTGCCACCAGCAGAGATGGGACAGGGAGGTCGGATACGCAGTATTTT. This codes for CATSRDGTGRSDTQYF.

This clonotype was recorded many times. The gene calls are TRBV11-2 and TRBJ2-3, with 11 bases lining up with TRBD2. The CDR3 sequence is 19 residues long. Trimming at V came to 5 bases and at J to 0 bases, leaving 13 bases not matched to a gene. Germline V lookup: CDR1 SGHAT, CDR2 FQNNGV. The CDR3 bases are TGTGCCAGCAGCCGGTTTCTAGCGGGGGGCCTCCCTAGCACAGATACGCAGTATTTT. Protein: CASSRFLAGGLPSTDTQYF.

This clonotype has ten or more counts. This chain uses TRBV25-1 with TRBJ2-7; 9 nucleotides match TRBD1. This CDR3 spans 13 amino acids. The V segment lost 4 bases and the J segment 7 bases; nucleotides outside the gene matches: 5. Germline V gives CDR1 MGHDK, CDR2 SYGVNS. The CDR3 sequence: CASSVTGGREQYF. The CDR3 DNA reads TGTGCCAGCAGTGTGACAGGGGGAAGGGAGCAGTACTTC.

Ten or more counts support this clonotype. The chain combines TRBV7-9 with TRBJ1-4; D remains ambiguous. CDR3 length equals 13 residues. V lost 1 base, J lost 7 bases, and 7 bases lay in between. Germline loops: CDR1 SEHNR, CDR2 FQNEAQ (reference sequence). For the CDR3, the DNA is TGTGCCAGCAGCTTAGGAGGCTTTGAAAAACTGTTTTTT. It codes for CASSLGGFEKLFF.

The chain employs TRBV7-9 and TRBJ2-7; weak D call: TRBD1 (6 bases). The CDR3 is 14 amino acids. Germline V gives CDR1 SEHNR, CDR2 FQNEAQ (reference sequence). Trimming removed 5 bases at V and 2 bases at J, with 13 bases between. CDR3 sequence (DNA): TGTGCCAGCAGCCAACAGGGATCAGCCTACGAGCAGTACTTC. Its translation: CASSQQGSAYEQYF.

The CDR3 spells CSASPPAGSPYEQYF. Here the CDR3 DNA reads TGCAGTGCTAGTCCGCCGGCCGGGAGTCCCTACGAGCAGTACTTC. J is TRBJ2-7 and V is TRBV20-1, with a possible D match to TRBD2 (6 bases). Deletions cut 3 bases from V and 2 bases from J, with 17 bases between. Germline CDR1 reads DFQATT; CDR2 reads SNEGSKA (reference sequence). The CDR3 is 15 residues long.

This clonotype has a count of ten or more. The chain has TRBV7-6 and TRBJ1-3, with D unclear. Trimming stripped 0 bases from V and 4 bases from J, with 7 bases between. Germline V CDR1 and CDR2: SGHVS, FNYEAQ. The CDR3 spans 14 residues. As DNA, the CDR3 is TGTGCCAGCAGCTTAGCCGGTTCGGGAAACACCATATATTTT. Translated: CASSLAGSGNTIYF.

This clonotype has only a few counts. The chain employs TRBV10-3 and TRBJ2-7; 8 bases fit TRBD1. V dropped 10 bases and J dropped 4; count of bases not matched to a gene: 12. Germline CDR1 ENHRY, CDR2 SYGVKD. The CDR3 is made up of 14 amino acids. CDR3 nucleotides: TGTGCCACCGGGGCTGCAGGGGGCGGATACGAGCAGTACTTC. Translation gives CATGAAGGGYEQYF.

The V and J genes are TRBV7-2 and TRBJ2-3, with 9 bases identical to TRBD2. The J segment lost 0 bases and the V segment lost 5 bases, leaving 15 bases of the junction unmatched. There are 19 residues in the CDR3. Germline-derived CDR1 and CDR2 are SGHTA and FQGNSA. The CDR3 DNA reads TGTGCCAGCAGCGCTACAAAGCGGGGGGCCACCTCTAGCACAGATACGCAGTATTTT. It translates to CASSATKRGATSSTDTQYF.

The chain employs TRBV7-7 and TRBJ2-7; D possibly uses TRBD1 or TRBD2 (5 bases each). The V end was cut by 6 bases, the J end by 7 bases, with 13 bases between. CDR1 and CDR2 (germline): SSHAT, FNYEAQ (reference sequence). The CDR3 covers 12 residues. The CDR3 loop is CASRGVSGEQYF. The CDR3 region has the DNA TGTGCCAGCAGGGGGGTGAGTGGAGAGCAGTACTTC.

This clonotype has only a few counts. The chain carries TRBV2 and TRBJ2-3; 15 nucleotides align to TRBD2. V trimming: 4 bases; J trimming: 10 bases; junction bases outside the gene matches: 6. CDR3 length: 15 amino acids. Germline CDR1 and CDR2: SNHLY and FYNNEI. CDR3 DNA: TGTGCCAGCAGTGCAGACGGGACTAGCGGGGGGCCGCAGTATTTT. Its translation is CASSADGTSGGPQYF.

This clonotype was recorded a few times. The genes are TRBV7-8 and TRBJ1-1, with unresolved D. This CDR3 is built from 13 residues. Looked up from germline, CDR1 is SGHVS and CDR2 is FQNEAQ. The V gene lost 2 bases and the J gene lost 3 bases, with 7 bases spanning the gap. The CDR3 sequence is CASSLHGDTEAFF. The CDR3 bases are TGTGCCAGCAGCTTACACGGGGACACTGAAGCTTTCTTT.

This chain links TRBV3-1 with TRBJ1-1, with D possibly being TRBD1 (5 bases). This CDR3 region has 13 residues. Germline V lookup: CDR1 LGHDT, CDR2 YNNKEL (reference sequence). V shed 4 bases and J shed 1 base, with 7 bases lying between them. Here the CDR3 reads CASSPGTNTEAFF. CDR3 DNA: TGTGCCAGCAGCCCTGGGACGAACACTGAAGCTTTCTTT.

This clonotype has a count of ten or more. V is TRBV3-1 and J is TRBJ1-2; a possible D gene is TRBD1 (5 bases). Between the trimmed V and J ends, which lost 3 bases and 8 bases, there was a span of 13 bases. CDR1 and CDR2 from the germline V gene are LGHDT and YNNKEL (reference sequence). CDR3 size: 13 residues. This CDR3 reads CASSHGTPAGYTF. In nucleotides, the CDR3 is TGTGCCAGCAGCCACGGGACTCCGGCCGGCTACACCTTC.

This clonotype showed up just a few times. CDR3 nucleotides: TGTGCCAGCAGGGGAACTACTAGCGGGAGGGCCGGTGAGCAGTTCTTC. Amino acids: CASRGTTSGRAGEQFF. The chain joins TRBV28 to TRBJ2-1; 13 bases match TRBD2. Germline-derived CDR1 and CDR2 are MDHEN and SYDVKM. This CDR3 region has 16 residues. The J segment lost 9 bases and the V segment lost 6 bases, leaving 11 bases of the junction unmatched.

This clonotype was seen many times. The rearrangement links TRBV4-3 to TRBJ1-1; D gene ambiguous. This CDR3 is 16 amino acids long. CDR1 and CDR2 from the germline V gene are LGHNA and YSLEER. V gave up 0 bases and J gave up 0 bases, with 11 bases separating them. The CDR3 sequence is CASSQEEGGLNTEAFF. CDR3 in DNA: TGCGCCAGCAGCCAAGAAGAAGGCGGATTGAACACTGAAGCTTTCTTT.

The J gene is TRBJ1-1, the V gene TRBV2, with TRBD1 as a possible D gene (5 bases). Germline loops: CDR1 SNHLY, CDR2 FYNNEI. V was pared by 7 bases and J by 2 bases, with 17 bases between. CDR3 length: 15 amino acids. CDR3 residues: CASNTGWRENTEAFF. CDR3 sequence (DNA): TGTGCCAGCAACACAGGATGGAGGGAAAACACTGAAGCTTTCTTT.

This clonotype showed up many times. The chain recombines TRBV6-1 with TRBJ2-3; 10 bases are a match to TRBD2. Germline trimming cut 2 bases from V and 6 bases from J; bases unmatched to any gene: 5. The CDR3 is 15 residues long. From germline, CDR1 is MNHNS and CDR2 SASEGT. The CDR3 DNA is TGTGCCAGCAGTGAATTACTAGCGGGGACGGATACGCAGTATTTT. Translating gives CASSELLAGTDTQYF.